This TCR beta chain originates from a study of T cell changes during pregnancy in multiple sclerosis (dated 2019 in TCRdb). Regarding the complete study: Changes in the T cell repertoire over the course of pregnancy were examined in this study in women with multiple sclerosis.

The junction shows trimming of 8 bases on V and 4 bases on J, and the gene matches do not reach 4 bases of it. In the germline V gene (reference sequence), CDR1 corresponds to WNHNN and CDR2 to SYGVQD. Reading from cysteine to phenylalanine, the CDR3 counts 14 amino acids. CDR3 DNA is the only sequence kept; it has 42 bases, read in frame from the first base. To prepare the library, the immunoSEQ multiplex PCR assay was applied. The immuneACCESS repertoire file appears here via TCRdb, limited to in-frame rearrangements. These files lack a portion of the clones; in checked studies, under half of the deficit traces to unresolved V genes, and the cause of the others is not known. Across this sample there are some 39,000 clones, with almost 95% seen only once. The biggest ten clones account for 1.2% of the sample. Notes on this clone: Its recognized antigen is unknown. No base quality values were provided; no much bigger clone lies one nucleotide off.

The V and J genes are TRBV10-1 and TRBJ2-1; 11 bases in between match TRBD1. The TCR sequence derives from a female donor with multiple sclerosis, enrolled in a pregnancy study. Material: PBMCs (not recorded whether the cells were cultured). DNA sequence: TGCGCCAGCGTGCGGGACAGGGGGTACAATGAGCAGTTCTTC. Translation gives CASVRDRGYNEQFF.